A single sample is the source of the 24 T cell receptor beta chains below, sequenced in a study of OX40 agonist ivuxolimab in advanced cancers. Libraries were prepared through the immunoSEQ multiplex PCR assay. TCRdb mirrors the immuneACCESS table, restricted to in-frame sequences. Some clones are absent from its copies; in checked studies, under half trace to an unresolved V gene, and the reason for the others is unknown. The sample yields about 42,000 clones; approximately 91% were counted once. The ten top clones hold 13% of the sample. The sequencing here drew on CD4+ or CD8+ T cells sorted from blood, taken in a trial of the OX40 agonist ivuxolimab. The receptors were gathered from an adult with an advanced solid tumor such as melanoma, head and neck, liver or kidney cancer.

The chain uses TRBV6-6 and TRBJ1-1; TRBD1 might be the D (5 bases). CDR3 length: 13 residues. Trimming cost V 6 bases and J 4 bases, with 12 bases left between them. The germline V gene has CDR1 MNHNY and CDR2 SVGAGI (reference sequence). The CDR3 region is CASSIDGATEAFF. CDR3 nucleotides: TGTGCCAGCAGCATAGACGGGGCCACTGAAGCTTTCTTT.

This chain links TRBV11-2 with TRBJ1-1; unclear D gene. The CDR3 has 15 residues. The V end lost 6 bases, the J end lost 0 bases, and 14 bases lay between the germline ends. In germline, CDR1 is SGHAT, CDR2 FQNNGV. CDR3 sequence (DNA): TGTGCCAGCAGTCCCAGGACGGAGATGAACACTGAAGCTTTCTTT. Protein sequence: CASSPRTEMNTEAFF.

This chain uses TRBV6-5 with TRBJ1-2; possibly TRBD1 for D (5 bases). CDR3 size: 15 residues. The V end lost 0 bases, the J end lost 7 bases, and 15 bases lay between the germline ends. Looked up from germline, CDR1 is MNHEY and CDR2 is SVGAGI. The CDR3 DNA reads as TGTGCCAGCAGTTACTCGAGATGGGGGGAGACTGGCTACACCTTC. As protein: CASSYSRWGETGYTF.

This chain uses TRBV7-3 with TRBJ2-3, with 10 bases aligning to TRBD1. The germline CDR1 and CDR2 sequences are SGHTA and FQGTGA. V was clipped by 3 bases and J by 2 bases; unmatched bases: 5. The CDR3 covers 16 residues. In DNA form, the CDR3 reads TGTGCCAGCAGCTTTAAGACAGGGGGCCACACAGATACGCAGTATTTT. Protein product: CASSFKTGGHTDTQYF.

This clone showed up just a few times. The chain carries TRBV9 and TRBJ1-5, with TRBD1 matching over 8 bases. Trimming at V came to 4 bases and at J to 4 bases, leaving 7 bases not matched to a gene. The CDR3 is 15 amino acids. Germline CDR1 is SGDLS and CDR2 is YYNGEE. CDR3 amino acids: CASSKGQGENQPQHF. The CDR3 DNA is TGTGCCAGCAGCAAAGGACAGGGCGAAAATCAGCCCCAGCATTTT.

The chain uses TRBV6-6 and TRBJ2-7; 7 nucleotides line up with TRBD1. Germline CDR1 reads MNHNY; CDR2 reads SVGAGI (reference sequence). J lost 4 bases, V lost 5 bases, and 8 bases had no gene match. The CDR3 has 14 residues. Here the CDR3 reads CASSLTGVPYEQYF. DNA of the CDR3: TGTGCCAGCAGTCTAACAGGGGTACCTTACGAGCAGTACTTC.

About this clone itself: This sample also contains other DNA sequences that code for the same CDR3. The chain joins TRBV18 to TRBJ1-4; D is unclear. CDR1 and CDR2 (germline): KGHSH, LQKENI. Trimming shortened V by 3 bases and J by 0 bases, and 2 bases separated the two germline ends. This CDR3 comprises 13 residues. The CDR3 coding sequence is TGTGCCAGCTCACCCGCAACTAATGAAAAACTGTTTTTT. Amino acids: CASSPATNEKLFF.

The chain links TRBV28 to TRBJ1-2, with D possibly being TRBD1 (6 bases). CDR1 and CDR2 (germline): MDHEN, SYDVKM. V was pared by 6 bases and J by 6 bases, with 17 bases between. The CDR3 has 14 residues. The CDR3 nucleotides are TGTGCCAGCAGAACACTCAGGGGTCAGAATGGCTACACCTTC. This encodes CASRTLRGQNGYTF.

This clone appeared a few times. The CDR3 loop reads CASSPHPEPYNEQFF. Written as DNA, the CDR3 is TGTGCCAGCAGCCCCCACCCGGAACCCTACAATGAGCAGTTCTTC. V usage is TRBV11-2 and J usage is TRBJ2-1; D remains ambiguous. Germline V lookup: CDR1 SGHAT, CDR2 FQNNGV. The CDR3 loop spans 15 amino acids. V was shortened by 5 bases and J by 2 bases, with 13 bases between the two germline ends.

Concerning this clone: At one of its ends the junction is not consistent with the germline gene, which may arise from a read error. Other nucleotide sequences from this sample produce the same CDR3. The chain employs TRBV18 and TRBJ2-7; TRBD2 matches at 9 bases. The CDR3 sequence is 13 residues long. The germline V gene encodes CDR1 KGHSH and CDR2 LQKENI. This CDR3 reads CASSPGLAPTQYF. Here the CDR3 DNA reads TGCGCCAGCTCACCAGGACTAGCGCCTACGCAGTACTTC.

V and J are TRBV7-3 and TRBJ1-1, with 7 bases fitting TRBD1. The CDR3 is made up of 17 amino acids. Trimming at V came to 2 bases and at J to 1 base, leaving 10 bases not matched to a gene. In germline, CDR1 is SGHTA, CDR2 FQGTGA. The CDR3 DNA sequence: TGTGCCAGCAGCTTATCAGGGTATGGGACAGAGAACACTGAAGCTTTCTTT. As protein: CASSLSGYGTENTEAFF. The full variable domain, with the rest looked up from reference TRBV7-3 and TRBJ1-1, is GAGVSQTPSNKVTEKGKYVELRCDPISGHTALYWYRQSLGQGPEFLIYFQGTGAADDSGLPNDRFFAVRPEGSVSTLKIQRTERGDSAVYLCASSLSGYGTENTEAFFGQGTRLTVV.

The chain couples TRBV28 to TRBJ1-2, with TRBD1 identical over 9 bases. Germline CDR1 and CDR2: MDHEN and SYDVKM. The CDR3 is 14 residues long. V shed 3 bases and J 8 bases; nucleotides not matched to a gene: 7. This CDR3 is CASSFVQGARGYTF. Here the CDR3 DNA reads TGTGCCAGCAGTTTTGTACAGGGGGCGCGCGGCTACACCTTC.

The chain recombines TRBV19 with TRBJ2-3; D remains ambiguous. Looked up from germline, CDR1 is LNHDA and CDR2 is SQIVND (reference sequence). CDR3 size: 16 residues. Deletions cut 5 bases from V and 1 base from J, with 16 bases between. CDR3 loop: CASSPRRQEGTDTQYF. CDR3 sequence (DNA): TGTGCCAGTAGTCCCCGTAGGCAGGAAGGCACAGATACGCAGTATTTT.

This chain links TRBV7-9 with TRBJ2-2, with D possibly TRBD1 on 6 matching bases. V lost 4 bases and J lost 6, with 9 bases in between. Germline V CDR1 and CDR2: SEHNR, FQNEAQ (reference sequence). The CDR3 runs to 13 residues. In DNA, the CDR3 is TGTGCCAGCAGCTCGACAGGCCCCGGGGAGCTGTTTTTT. It yields the protein CASSSTGPGELFF.

Only one count was recorded for this clone. The rearrangement joins TRBV6-5 to TRBJ1-1, with TRBD1 matching over 10 bases. Per germline, CDR1 MNHEY and CDR2 SVGAGI. The J segment lost 6 bases and the V segment lost 5 bases, leaving 9 bases of the junction unmatched. This CDR3 has 15 residues. The CDR3 bases are TGTGCCAGCAGTAAGCCGGGACAGGGGTTCGCTGAAGCTTTCTTT. It translates to CASSKPGQGFAEAFF.

Here the CDR3 reads CASSYQVSSGNTIYF. Written as DNA, the CDR3 is TGTGCCAGCAGTTACCAAGTCAGCTCTGGAAACACCATATATTTT. The rearrangement uses TRBV6-6 and TRBJ1-3; D unresolved. Trimming cost V 2 bases and J 0 bases, with 8 bases left between them. Germline V gives CDR1 MNHNY, CDR2 SVGAGI (reference sequence). CDR3 length: 15 amino acids.

The chain uses TRBV10-3 and TRBJ2-3; TRBD2 matches at 16 bases. The CDR3 has 19 residues. CDR1 ENHRY and CDR2 SYGVKD come from the germline V gene. With 3 bases clipped from V and 3 bases from J, the junction kept 9 bases outside the gene matches. The CDR3 DNA sequence: TGTGCCATCAGTGAAGATTTCGGGACTAGCGGGAGGGTGACAGATACGCAGTATTTT. Its protein is CAISEDFGTSGRVTDTQYF.

The chain joins TRBV11-3 to TRBJ2-1, with TRBD2 matching over 11 bases. V gave up 5 bases and J gave up 9 bases; unmatched junction bases: 6. The CDR3 loop spans 14 amino acids. Germline lookup yields CDR1 SGHNT and CDR2 YENEEA. Written as DNA, the CDR3 is TGTGCCAGCAGCCCGGGACTAGCGGCTATTGAGCAGTTCTTC. This sequence encodes CASSPGLAAIEQFF.

The chain combines TRBV7-2 with TRBJ2-5; D gene unclear. The germline gives CDR1 SGHTA, CDR2 FQGNSA. Trimming took 5 bases from V and 3 from J, leaving 10 bases between them. This CDR3 has 13 residues. Written as DNA, the CDR3 is TGTGCCAGCAGCATCGGTGGGAAAGAGACCCAGTACTTC. It specifies CASSIGGKETQYF.

The chain joins TRBV4-1 to TRBJ1-5; D not resolved. The CDR3 is made up of 16 amino acids. From germline, CDR1 is MGHRA and CDR2 YSYEKL. Trimming pared 0 bases from V and 4 bases from J, leaving 13 bases between. The DNA of the CDR3 is TGCGCCAGCAGCCAAGATTACGCTATGGGTAATCAGCCCCAGCATTTT. Its translation: CASSQDYAMGNQPQHF.

The CDR3 nucleotides are TGTGCCAGTAGTATTACTGGGTTACGCTCCTACAATGAGCAGTTCTTC. It codes for CASSITGLRSYNEQFF. The chain joins TRBV19 to TRBJ2-1; D gene uncertain. V lost 3 bases, J lost 0 bases, and 12 bases lay in between. Germline V lookup: CDR1 LNHDA, CDR2 SQIVND (reference sequence). The CDR3 has 16 amino acids.

The rearrangement joins TRBV4-1 to TRBJ2-1, with 7 bases aligning to TRBD2. J gave up 6 bases and V 1 base, and 6 bases lay outside the gene matches. The CDR3 consists of 15 residues. CDR1 is MGHRA and CDR2 is YSYEKL in the germline V gene. The CDR3 sequence: CASSQAGGRSNEQFF. The DNA for the CDR3 is TGCGCCAGCAGCCAAGCCGGGGGGAGAAGCAATGAGCAGTTCTTC.

The chain links TRBV19 to TRBJ1-5; D unclear. Germline CDR1 LNHDA, CDR2 SQIVND (reference sequence). V lost 3 bases and J lost 0, with 6 bases in between. This CDR3 spans 14 amino acids. CDR3 coding DNA: TGTGCCAGTAGTATCATTAGTAGCAATCAGCCCCAGCATTTT. It encodes CASSIISSNQPQHF.

The V call is TRBV25-1, the J call TRBJ1-1; D perhaps matches TRBD1 (5 bases). V shed 3 bases and J shed 1 base, with 9 bases lying between them. The CDR3 is 14 amino acids. CDR1 and CDR2 from the germline V gene are MGHDK and SYGVNS. Here the CDR3 DNA reads TGTGCCAGCAGTGAGGGGGGAGGGAACACTGAAGCTTTCTTT. This encodes CASSEGGGNTEAFF. The whole variable domain, remainder taken from reference TRBV25-1 and TRBJ1-1, is EADIYQTPRYLVIGTGKKITLECSQTMGHDKMYWYQQDPGMELHLIHYSYGVNSTEKGDLSSESTVSRIRTEHFPLTLESARPSHTSQYLCASSEGGGNTEAFFGQGTRLTVV.